Presented here are 15 T cell receptor beta chains from one specimen sequenced in a study of T cells after yellow fever vaccination. MiXCR, applied by TCRdb to the 5' RACE reads, yields one record per CDR3 protein. The sample has hundreds of thousands of distinct CDR3 sequences; 9% to 15% are singletons. This material consisted of PBMCs, taken on the day of the yellow fever booster vaccination. The source of these receptors is a man under 40 who received the YFV17D yellow fever vaccine.

V usage is TRBV20-1 and J usage is TRBJ1-2; no reliable D call. V was shortened by 5 bases and J by 8 bases, with 33 bases between the two germline ends. The germline V gene encodes CDR1 DFQATT and CDR2 SNEGSKA (reference sequence). The CDR3 spans 18 residues. In DNA, the CDR3 is TGCAGTGCTGGGTGGGAACGTCCGGTCCCGGTGTATATGATCGGCTACACCTTC. It specifies CSAGWERPVPVYMIGYTF.

V gene TRBV19 combines with J gene TRBJ1-1; a possible D gene is TRBD1 (6 bases). Germline V gives CDR1 LNHDA, CDR2 SQIVND (reference sequence). The CDR3 sequence is 14 residues long. V lost 5 bases and J lost 2, with 12 bases in between. CDR3 nucleotides: TGTGCCAGTAGTCCCAGAGGGGGAAACACTGAAGCTTTCTTT. It codes for CASSPRGGNTEAFF.

This clonotype was seen a few times. The genes are TRBV2 and TRBJ2-1; possibly TRBD1 for D (5 bases). CDR1 and CDR2 from the germline V gene are SNHLY and FYNNEI. CDR3 length: 13 amino acids. With 11 bases removed from V and 8 bases from J, the gap between germline ends came to 19 bases. The CDR3 sequence: CARRAPKGDEQFF. In DNA, the CDR3 is TGTGCCCGCCGGGCCCCAAAAGGGGATGAGCAGTTCTTC. Complete variable domain (other parts from reference TRBV2 and TRBJ2-1): EPEVTQTPSHQVTQMGQEVILRCVPISNHLYFYWYRQILGQKVEFLVSFYNNEISEKSEIFDDQFSVERPDGSNFTLKIRSTKLEDSAMYFCARRAPKGDEQFFGPGTRLTVL.

The CDR3 bases are TGTGCCAGCAGCTGGCGCCGGGACAGGGGTACTGAAGCTTTCTTT. Its translation is CASSWRRDRGTEAFF. This sequence joins TRBV5-6 and TRBJ1-1; 10 nucleotides line up with TRBD1. CDR3 length: 15 amino acids. Per germline, CDR1 SGHDT and CDR2 YYEEEE. The junction had 7 bases not matched to a gene; V was cut back by 3 bases and J by 5 bases.

This clonotype was detected a few times. This rearrangement joins TRBV12-3 or TRBV12-4 to TRBJ2-7; tentatively, D is TRBD1 or TRBD2 (5 bases each). The CDR3 sequence is 16 residues long. The ends were cut back, 3 bases at V and 0 bases at J, with 15 bases in the middle. DNA of the CDR3: TGTGCCAGCAGTTTTTCGGCTTACGGGGCCTCCTACGAGCAGTACTTC. Its protein is CASSFSAYGASYEQYF.

J is TRBJ2-7 and V is TRBV6-2 or TRBV6-3; unclear D gene. CDR3 length: 13 amino acids. The V gene's germline CDR1 is MNHEY and CDR2 SVGEGT. V was shortened by 4 bases and J by 6 bases, with 13 bases between the two germline ends. CDR3 sequence (DNA): TGTGCCAGCAGTTGGGAAAGGTCCGCCGAGCAGTACTTC. It translates to CASSWERSAEQYF.

This clonotype was observed a few times. The CDR3 loop is CASSLRLGNTEAFF. Written as DNA, the CDR3 is TGTGCCAGCAGCCTCCGACTGGGAAACACTGAAGCTTTCTTT. The J gene is TRBJ1-1, the V gene TRBV7-8; D unclear. Germline CDR1 SGHVS, CDR2 FQNEAQ. Trimming stripped 5 bases from V and 2 bases from J, with 12 bases between. CDR3 length: 14 amino acids. The whole variable domain, remainder taken from reference TRBV7-8 and TRBJ1-1, is GAGVSQSPRYKVAKRGQDVALRCDPISGHVSLFWYQQALGQGPEFLTYFQNEAQLDKSGLPSDRFFAERPEGSVSTLKIQRTQQEDSAVYLCASSLRLGNTEAFFGQGTRLTVV.

There are many counts of this clonotype. The J gene is TRBJ2-1, the V gene TRBV2; D possibly uses TRBD1 or TRBD2 (7 bases each). The CDR3 contains 14 residues. The ends were cut back, 8 bases at V and 5 bases at J, with 16 bases in the middle. From germline, CDR1 is SNHLY and CDR2 FYNNEI. The chain's CDR3 is CASEGALADNEQFF. CDR3 bases: TGTGCCAGCGAGGGGGCTCTAGCGGACAATGAGCAGTTCTTC.

This chain connects TRBV10-2 to TRBJ1-2, with no clear D. The CDR3 runs 12 residues. The germline V gene has CDR1 WSHSY and CDR2 SAAADI. V lost 0 bases, J lost 9 bases, and 8 bases lay in between. The CDR3 region has the DNA TGCGCCAGCAGTGAGTCGGCAGGCAGCTACACCTTC. Translated, it gives CASSESAGSYTF.

This clonotype has only a few counts. This rearrangement joins TRBV7-2 to TRBJ2-1; weak D call: TRBD1 (6 bases). V was pared by 11 bases and J by 4 bases, with 18 bases between. The length of the CDR3 is 14 residues. In germline, CDR1 is SGHTA, CDR2 FQGNSA. DNA for the CDR3: TGTGCCGGTACGCAGGCAGGGGAATACAATGAGCAGTTCTTC. Translating it yields CAGTQAGEYNEQFF.

Comments on this clonotype: Sequence at one end of the junction differs from germline and may be a read error. The chain uses TRBV12-3 or TRBV12-4 and TRBJ2-7; the D gene is possibly TRBD2 (5 bases). The CDR3 runs 12 residues. CDR3: CASSFPGRGLDF. CDR3 bases: TGTGCCAGCAGTTTTCCAGGCCGAGGGCTAGACTTC.

This chain joins TRBV10-3 and TRBJ2-7; D is undetermined. The CDR3 is made up of 14 amino acids. The germline V gene has CDR1 ENHRY and CDR2 SYGVKD. V lost 2 bases, J lost 7 bases, and 15 bases lay in between. This CDR3 reads CAISEARQRREQYF. DNA for the CDR3: TGTGCCATCAGTGAGGCGCGGCAAAGGCGGGAGCAGTACTTC.

The rearrangement uses TRBV5-1 and TRBJ2-7, with D hard to call. This CDR3 is built from 13 residues. The V and J ends lost 0 bases and 5 bases respectively, with 9 bases between them. The germline V gene has CDR1 SGHRS and CDR2 YFSETQ. CDR3 sequence reads: CASSLEGSDEQYF. In DNA, the CDR3 is TGCGCCAGCAGCTTGGAAGGAAGCGACGAGCAGTACTTC.

J is TRBJ2-3 and V is TRBV6-5, with 11 bases lining up with TRBD2. CDR1 and CDR2 (germline): MNHEY, SVGAGI. This CDR3 has 17 amino acids. With 0 bases clipped from V and 2 bases from J, the junction kept 4 bases outside the gene matches. Written as DNA, the CDR3 is TGTGCCAGCAGTTACTCCAGGACTAGCGGGTACACAGATACGCAGTATTTT. Translated, it gives CASSYSRTSGYTDTQYF.

This clonotype was seen a few times. This sequence joins TRBV29-1 and TRBJ2-2; 9 nucleotides agree with TRBD1. This CDR3 region has 16 residues. The junction had 10 bases not matched to a gene; V was cut back by 2 bases and J by 6 bases. The germline gives CDR1 SQVTM, CDR2 ANQGSEA. DNA for the CDR3: TGCAGCGTTGAAAAGCCCGGGACAGGGTCCCCCGGGGAGCTGTTTTTT. It encodes CSVEKPGTGSPGELFF.